The rows below give T cell receptor beta chains drawn from one sample of a study of blood T cell repertoires in COVID-19. The protocol was immunoSEQ multiplex PCR, while the TCRdb copy is restricted to in-frame clones and leaves out a portion. This table has roughly 150,000 clones, over 75% appearing once. The specimen was PBMCs or T cells enriched from blood (not recorded which). These receptors were collected from a woman aged 35 to 49 with acute COVID-19. The CDR3 runs from the conserved cysteine through the conserved F or W. The D gene is left open where the match is weak. Size is omitted from some rows. Given values are once, few, many or a class for expanded clones.

d_gene: TRBD2
abundance: few
v_gene: TRBV4-2
j_gene: TRBJ2-1
CDR3aa: CASSQESASGTGGYEQFF
CDR3nt: TGTGCCAGCAGCCAAGAGTCCGCTAGCGGGACCGGGGGCTATGAGCAGTTCTTC

d_gene: NA
abundance: NA
v_gene: TRBV5-1
j_gene: TRBJ2-3
CDR3aa: CASSSGRASSVDTQYF
CDR3nt: TGCGCCAGCAGCTCGGGAAGGGCGAGTTCGGTAGATACGCAGTATTTT

d_gene: NA
abundance: NA
v_gene: TRBV9
j_gene: TRBJ2-3
CDR3aa: CASSPRLEGESTDTQYF
CDR3nt: TGTGCCAGCAGCCCCCGCCTTGAGGGGGAAAGCACAGATACGCAGTATTTT

d_gene: NA
abundance: once
v_gene: TRBV27
j_gene: TRBJ2-1
CDR3aa: CASSLFSTAGTAEQFF
CDR3nt: TGTGCCAGCAGTTTATTCAGTACTGCGGGAACGGCTGAGCAGTTCTTC

d_gene: TRBD1
abundance: NA
v_gene: TRBV5-1
j_gene: TRBJ2-7
CDR3aa: CASSMDRGLGEQYF
CDR3nt: TGCGCCAGCAGCATGGACAGGGGGCTAGGGGAGCAGTACTTC

d_gene: NA
abundance: NA
v_gene: TRBV11-2
j_gene: TRBJ2-1
CDR3aa: CASSLGGFYNEQFF
CDR3nt: TGTGCCAGCAGCTTAGGAGGCTTCTACAATGAGCAGTTCTTC

d_gene: NA
abundance: NA
v_gene: TRBV7-3
j_gene: TRBJ2-1
CDR3aa: CASSPRLHNEQFF
CDR3nt: TGTGCCAGCAGCCCCAGACTACACAATGAGCAGTTCTTC

d_gene: TRBD1
abundance: NA
v_gene: TRBV28
j_gene: TRBJ2-6
CDR3aa: CASRPRQGDGANVLTF
CDR3nt: TGTGCCAGCAGACCCCGACAGGGTGACGGGGCCAACGTCCTGACTTTC

d_gene: NA
abundance: NA
v_gene: TRBV3-1/TRBV3-2
j_gene: TRBJ2-5
CDR3aa: CASSQVERPYQETQYF
CDR3nt: TGTGCCAGCAGCCAAGTCGAGCGTCCGTACCAAGAGACCCAGTACTTC

d_gene: TRBD2
abundance: NA
v_gene: TRBV5-4
j_gene: TRBJ2-7
CDR3aa: CASSPWTGGDEQYF
CDR3nt: TGTGCCAGCAGCCCGTGGACGGGGGGGGACGAGCAGTACTTC

d_gene: TRBD2
abundance: NA
v_gene: TRBV7-3
j_gene: TRBJ2-1
CDR3aa: CASSPYGLAESSYNEQFF
CDR3nt: TGTGCCAGCAGCCCCTACGGACTAGCGGAAAGCTCCTACAATGAGCAGTTCTTC

d_gene: TRBD1
abundance: NA
v_gene: TRBV2
j_gene: TRBJ2-2
CDR3aa: CASSGGQGLDNAKAGELFF
CDR3nt: TGTGCCAGCAGTGGAGGACAGGGATTAGATAATGCGAAAGCCGGGGAGCTGTTTTTT

d_gene: TRBD1
abundance: NA
v_gene: TRBV3-1/TRBV3-2
j_gene: TRBJ1-2
CDR3aa: CASSQVGGTGIRREGYTF
CDR3nt: TGTGCCAGCAGCCAAGTGGGAGGGACAGGGATACGTCGGGAGGGCTACACCTTC

d_gene: TRBD1
abundance: NA
v_gene: TRBV27
j_gene: TRBJ1-1
CDR3aa: CASSLFGTGVEAFF
CDR3nt: TGTGCCAGCAGTTTATTCGGGACAGGGGTCGAAGCTTTCTTT

d_gene: NA
abundance: NA
v_gene: TRBV29-1
j_gene: TRBJ2-3
CDR3aa: CSVVGGSSTDTQYF
CDR3nt: TGCAGCGTTGTAGGCGGTTCGAGCACAGATACGCAGTATTTT

d_gene: TRBD2
abundance: NA
v_gene: TRBV25-1
j_gene: TRBJ2-3
CDR3aa: CASEGLAGPVTDTQYF
CDR3nt: TGTGCCAGCGAAGGACTAGCGGGTCCAGTAACAGATACGCAGTATTTT

d_gene: TRBD1
abundance: NA
v_gene: TRBV7-9
j_gene: TRBJ1-1
CDR3aa: CASSPGRLGQGLTEAFF
CDR3nt: TGTGCCAGCAGCCCAGGGAGGCTTGGACAGGGGTTGACTGAAGCTTTCTTT

d_gene: TRBD1
abundance: NA
v_gene: TRBV5-5
j_gene: TRBJ1-6
CDR3aa: CASSLERQGGLGSPLHF
CDR3nt: TGTGCCAGCAGCTTGGAGAGACAGGGGGGACTTGGGTCACCCCTCCACTTT

d_gene: NA
abundance: few
v_gene: TRBV9
j_gene: TRBJ2-3
CDR3aa: CASSGRDSRDTQYF
CDR3nt: TGTGCCAGCAGCGGCCGGGACTCCCGAGATACGCAGTATTTT

d_gene: NA
abundance: NA
v_gene: TRBV2
j_gene: TRBJ2-7
CDR3aa: CASQGSSYYEQYF
CDR3nt: TGTGCCAGCCAGGGATCCTCCTACTACGAGCAGTACTTC

d_gene: TRBD2
abundance: NA
v_gene: TRBV6-5
j_gene: TRBJ2-5
CDR3aa: CASSYSTSGLETQYF
CDR3nt: TGTGCCAGCAGTTACTCGACTAGCGGGCTGGAGACCCAGTACTTC

d_gene: NA
abundance: NA
v_gene: TRBV2
j_gene: TRBJ1-2
CDR3aa: CARTELGSAGYTF
CDR3nt: TGTGCCAGAACGGAGTTGGGGAGTGCTGGCTACACCTTC

d_gene: NA
abundance: NA
v_gene: TRBV3-1/TRBV3-2
j_gene: TRBJ1-5
CDR3aa: CASSQDYSNQPQHF
CDR3nt: TGTGCCAGCAGCCAAGACTACAGCAATCAGCCCCAGCATTTT

d_gene: NA
abundance: many
v_gene: TRBV18
j_gene: TRBJ1-1
CDR3aa: CASSPSNQGTEAFF
CDR3nt: TGTGCCAGCTCACCTTCAAACCAGGGCACTGAAGCTTTCTTT

d_gene: TRBD2
abundance: NA
v_gene: TRBV5-1
j_gene: TRBJ2-1
CDR3aa: CASSLDGLAGANEQFF
CDR3nt: TGCGCCAGCAGCTTGGACGGACTAGCGGGAGCCAATGAGCAGTTCTTC

d_gene: NA
abundance: NA
v_gene: TRBV6-5
j_gene: TRBJ2-7
CDR3aa: CASRLGGTSYEQYF
CDR3nt: TGTGCCAGCAGACTTGGCGGGACCTCCTACGAGCAGTACTTC

d_gene: TRBD1
abundance: once
v_gene: TRBV25-1
j_gene: TRBJ1-1
CDR3aa: CASSPRDRDNTEAFF
CDR3nt: TGTGCCAGCAGCCCTCGGGACAGAGATAACACTGAAGCTTTCTTT

d_gene: TRBD2
abundance: many
v_gene: TRBV3-1/TRBV3-2
j_gene: TRBJ2-1
CDR3aa: CASSQSGRVYNEQFF
CDR3nt: TGTGCCAGCAGCCAAAGCGGGAGGGTCTACAATGAGCAGTTCTTC

d_gene: NA
abundance: NA
v_gene: TRBV6-2/TRBV6-3
j_gene: TRBJ2-5
CDR3aa: CASSYRGETQYF
CDR3nt: TGTGCCAGCAGTTACCGAGGGGAGACCCAGTACTTC

d_gene: TRBD1
abundance: few
v_gene: TRBV5-1
j_gene: TRBJ1-3
CDR3aa: CASSLEAVGQAISGNTIYF
CDR3nt: TGCGCCAGCAGCTTGGAAGCGGTTGGACAGGCTATCTCTGGAAACACCATATATTTT

d_gene: TRBD2
abundance: NA
v_gene: TRBV6-1
j_gene: TRBJ2-3
CDR3aa: CASSEGSGSTDTQYF
CDR3nt: TGTGCCAGCAGTGAGGGTAGCGGGAGCACAGATACGCAGTATTTT

d_gene: NA
abundance: once
v_gene: TRBV5-1
j_gene: TRBJ2-3
CDR3aa: CASSDQGLGTDTQYF
CDR3nt: TGCGCCAGCAGCGACCAGGGGCTTGGGACAGATACGCAGTATTTT

d_gene: NA
abundance: NA
v_gene: TRBV21-1
j_gene: TRBJ2-5
CDR3aa: CASSKERTSGETQYF
CDR3nt: TGTGCCAGCAGCAAAGAACGAACTAGCGGAGAGACCCAGTACTTC

d_gene: TRBD1
abundance: NA
v_gene: TRBV19
j_gene: TRBJ1-5
CDR3aa: CASSRTGGTNQPQHF
CDR3nt: TGTGCCAGTAGTAGGACAGGGGGTACCAATCAGCCCCAGCATTTT

d_gene: NA
abundance: few
v_gene: TRBV5-1
j_gene: TRBJ2-1
CDR3aa: CASSLGDYNEQFF
CDR3nt: TGCGCCAGCAGCCTCGGGGACTACAATGAGCAGTTCTTC

d_gene: NA
abundance: NA
v_gene: TRBV6-5
j_gene: TRBJ1-2
CDR3aa: CASTSNQGLGYTF
CDR3nt: TGTGCCAGCACCTCCAATCAGGGGCTCGGCTACACCTTC

d_gene: NA
abundance: NA
v_gene: TRBV7-9
j_gene: TRBJ1-5
CDR3aa: CASSSRGEPQHF
CDR3nt: TGTGCCAGCAGCTCCCGGGGGGAGCCCCAGCATTTT